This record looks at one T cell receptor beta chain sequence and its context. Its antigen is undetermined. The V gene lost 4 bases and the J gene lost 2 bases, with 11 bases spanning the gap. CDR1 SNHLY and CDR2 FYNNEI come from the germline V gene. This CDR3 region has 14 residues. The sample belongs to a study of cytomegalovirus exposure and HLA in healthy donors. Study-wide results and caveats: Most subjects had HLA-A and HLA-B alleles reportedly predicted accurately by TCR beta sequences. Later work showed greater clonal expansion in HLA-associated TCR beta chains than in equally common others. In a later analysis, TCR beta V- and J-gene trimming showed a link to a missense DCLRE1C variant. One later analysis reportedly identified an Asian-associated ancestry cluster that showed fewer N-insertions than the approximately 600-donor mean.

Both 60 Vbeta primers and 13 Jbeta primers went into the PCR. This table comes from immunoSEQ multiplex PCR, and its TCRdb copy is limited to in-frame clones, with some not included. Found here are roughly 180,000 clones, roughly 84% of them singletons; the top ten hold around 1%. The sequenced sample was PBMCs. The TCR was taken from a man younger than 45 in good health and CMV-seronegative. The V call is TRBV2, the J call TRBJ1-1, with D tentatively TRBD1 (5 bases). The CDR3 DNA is TGTGCCAGCAGTGCTGACAGTTTAAACACTGAAGCTTTCTTT. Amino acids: CASSADSLNTEAFF. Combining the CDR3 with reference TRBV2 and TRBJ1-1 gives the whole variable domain EPEVTQTPSHQVTQMGQEVILRCVPISNHLYFYWYRQILGQKVEFLVSFYNNEISEKSEIFDDQFSVERPDGSNFTLKIRSTKLEDSAMYFCASSADSLNTEAFFGQGTRLTVV.